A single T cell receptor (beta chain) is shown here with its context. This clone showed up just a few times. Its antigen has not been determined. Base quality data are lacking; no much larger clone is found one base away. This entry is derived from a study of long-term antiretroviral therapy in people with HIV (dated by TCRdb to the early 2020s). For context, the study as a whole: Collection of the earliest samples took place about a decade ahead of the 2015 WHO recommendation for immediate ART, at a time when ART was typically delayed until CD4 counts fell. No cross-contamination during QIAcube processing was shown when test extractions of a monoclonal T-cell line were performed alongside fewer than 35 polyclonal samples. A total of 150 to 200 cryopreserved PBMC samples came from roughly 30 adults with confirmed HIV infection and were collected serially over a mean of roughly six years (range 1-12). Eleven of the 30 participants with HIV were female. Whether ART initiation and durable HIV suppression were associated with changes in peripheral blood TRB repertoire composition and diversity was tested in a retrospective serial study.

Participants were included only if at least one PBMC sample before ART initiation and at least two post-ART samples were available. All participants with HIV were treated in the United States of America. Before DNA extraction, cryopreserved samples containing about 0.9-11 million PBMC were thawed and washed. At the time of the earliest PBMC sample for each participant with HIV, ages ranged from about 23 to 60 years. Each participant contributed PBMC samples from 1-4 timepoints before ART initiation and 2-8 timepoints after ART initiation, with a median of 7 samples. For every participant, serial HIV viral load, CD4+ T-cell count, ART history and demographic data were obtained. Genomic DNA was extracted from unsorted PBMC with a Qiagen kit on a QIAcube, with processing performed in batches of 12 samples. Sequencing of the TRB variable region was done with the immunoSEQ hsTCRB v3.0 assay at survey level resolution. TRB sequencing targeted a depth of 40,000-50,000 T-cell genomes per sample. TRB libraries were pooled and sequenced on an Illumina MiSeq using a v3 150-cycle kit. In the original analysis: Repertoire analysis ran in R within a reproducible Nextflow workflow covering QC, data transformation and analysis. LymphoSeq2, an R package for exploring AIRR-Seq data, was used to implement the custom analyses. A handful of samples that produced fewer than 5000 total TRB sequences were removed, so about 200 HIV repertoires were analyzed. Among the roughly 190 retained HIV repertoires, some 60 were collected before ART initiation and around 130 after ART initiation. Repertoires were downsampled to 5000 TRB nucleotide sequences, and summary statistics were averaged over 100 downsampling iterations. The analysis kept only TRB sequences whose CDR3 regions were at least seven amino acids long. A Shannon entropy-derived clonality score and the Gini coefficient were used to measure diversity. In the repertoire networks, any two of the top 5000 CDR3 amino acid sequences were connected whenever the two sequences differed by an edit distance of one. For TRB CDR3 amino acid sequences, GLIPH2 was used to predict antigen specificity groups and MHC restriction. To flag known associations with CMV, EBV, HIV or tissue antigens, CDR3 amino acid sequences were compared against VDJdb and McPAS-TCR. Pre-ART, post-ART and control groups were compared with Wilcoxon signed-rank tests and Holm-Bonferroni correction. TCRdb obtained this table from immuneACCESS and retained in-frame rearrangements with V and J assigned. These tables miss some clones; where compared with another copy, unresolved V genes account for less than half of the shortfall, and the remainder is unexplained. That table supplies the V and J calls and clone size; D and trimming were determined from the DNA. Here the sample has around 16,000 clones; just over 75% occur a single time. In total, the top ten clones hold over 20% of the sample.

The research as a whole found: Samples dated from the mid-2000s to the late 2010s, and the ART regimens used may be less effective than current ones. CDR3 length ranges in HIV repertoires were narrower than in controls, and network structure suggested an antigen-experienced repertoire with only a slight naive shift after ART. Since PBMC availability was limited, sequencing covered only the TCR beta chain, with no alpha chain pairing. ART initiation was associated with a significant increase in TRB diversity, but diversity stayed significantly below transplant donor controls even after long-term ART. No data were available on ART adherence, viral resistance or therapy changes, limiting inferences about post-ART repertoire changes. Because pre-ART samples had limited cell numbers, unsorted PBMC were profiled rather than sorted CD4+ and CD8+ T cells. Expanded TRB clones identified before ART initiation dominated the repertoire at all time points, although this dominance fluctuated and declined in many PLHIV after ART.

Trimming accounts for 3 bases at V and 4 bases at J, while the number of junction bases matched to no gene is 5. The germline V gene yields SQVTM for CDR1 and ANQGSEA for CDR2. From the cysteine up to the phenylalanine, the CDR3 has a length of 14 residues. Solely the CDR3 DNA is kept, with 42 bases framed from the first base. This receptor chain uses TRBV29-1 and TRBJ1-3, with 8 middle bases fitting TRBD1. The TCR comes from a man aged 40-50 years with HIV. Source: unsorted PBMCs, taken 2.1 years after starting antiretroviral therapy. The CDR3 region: CSVDERDRGNTIYF. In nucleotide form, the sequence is TGCAGCGTTGACGAGCGGGACAGGGGAAACACCATATATTTT.